This TCR beta chain was retrieved from a study of blood T cell repertoires in COVID-19 (dated by TCRdb to 2020 to 2022). About the study as a whole: Collaborator samples came from the United States, Italy and Spain and covered acute and convalescent phases of COVID-19. The repertoires were made available in a free public database intended to serve as a resource for research on the immune response to SARS-CoV-2. Where HLA class I and class II types were available, the types were taken from metadata supplied by the sample provider, not from assay-based typing. The prospective study material was composed of cDNA or gDNA derived from T cells, B-cell-depleted T cells, or PBMCs. Samples came from the ongoing ImmuneRACE study (first 160 participants) plus 1,254 subjects from 6 global collaborators. The dataset comprised deeply sampled blood TCRbeta repertoires from subjects exposed to, actively infected with, or recovered from COVID-19. The sample metadata nearly always contained a de-identified subject ID, COVID-19 status, age in years and sex.

Concerning this clone itself: Its cognate antigen has yet to be identified. Base qualities were left out, and no much larger clone turns up one base away.

General conclusions and limits of the study: Clinical and demographic metadata were provided uncurated, with the amount varying by source and participant.

TCRbeta CDR3 regions were amplified from genomic DNA by means of the immunoSEQ Assay, a bias-controlled multiplex PCR. The authors' pipeline ran thus. Within the assay, amplification of reference gene primers was used to estimate how many nucleated cells each sample contained. To quantify the absolute abundance of each unique TCRbeta CDR3 rearrangement, sequence reads were collapsed and filtered. For each sample, productive Simpson clonality was calculated as the square root of Simpson's diversity index across productive rearrangements. This is the immuneACCESS table as TCRdb keeps it, with only in-frame sequences that have V and J called. A part of the clones is gone; compared with another copy, unresolved V genes explain less than half, and the rest is unexplained. V and J calls plus clone size are reproduced from that table; the DNA served to infer D and trimming. For this sample there are 180,000 or so clones; 76% appear just once. Jointly, the top ten make up approximately 8.6% of the sample.

Collaborating institutions collected whole blood in K2EDTA tubes following their own protocols. For TCRbeta analysis, collaborators shipped samples in one of three forms: frozen whole blood, isolated PBMCs, or DNA extracted from either of those sample types. V loses 4 bases, J loses 8 bases, and the germline ends lie 20 bases apart. The germline V gene specifies MNHEY as CDR1 and SVGAGI as CDR2. There are 15 amino acids in the CDR3, from cysteine to phenylalanine inclusive. Left in the record is the CDR3 DNA by itself, 45 bases read in frame from the first base. The chain uses TRBV6-5 and TRBJ1-2; no D gene is confidently identified. The clonotype originates from a woman aged 50 to 65 with active or convalescent COVID-19. The sample was peripheral blood. Here is the DNA: TGTGCCAGCAGTTCCACATCGCTACTTGAAGCGGGCTACACCTTC. Translation gives CASSSTSLLEAGYTF.